The clone carrying this T cell receptor beta chain has a single count. Germline V gene data show CDR1 as SNHLY and CDR2 as FYNNEI. Trimming shortened V by 6 bases and J by 4 bases, and 16 bases separated the two germline ends. This CDR3 is 15 amino acids long. The table came from immunoSEQ multiplex PCR; TCRdb's copy has only in-frame clones and leaves some out. The table lists about 46,000 clones, 82% of them singletons, with around 1.9% in the top ten. The sample comes from a study of OX40 agonist ivuxolimab in advanced cancers. The sequencing here drew on CD4+ or CD8+ T cells sorted from blood, taken in a trial of the OX40 agonist ivuxolimab. The source is an adult with an advanced solid tumor such as melanoma, head and neck, liver or kidney cancer. The J gene is TRBJ1-5, the V gene TRBV2; maybe TRBD1 (6 bases). In DNA, the CDR3 is TGTGCCAGCAGGCAGGGGACCGCGGGGAATCAGCCCCAGCATTTT. This translates into CASRQGTAGNQPQHF.